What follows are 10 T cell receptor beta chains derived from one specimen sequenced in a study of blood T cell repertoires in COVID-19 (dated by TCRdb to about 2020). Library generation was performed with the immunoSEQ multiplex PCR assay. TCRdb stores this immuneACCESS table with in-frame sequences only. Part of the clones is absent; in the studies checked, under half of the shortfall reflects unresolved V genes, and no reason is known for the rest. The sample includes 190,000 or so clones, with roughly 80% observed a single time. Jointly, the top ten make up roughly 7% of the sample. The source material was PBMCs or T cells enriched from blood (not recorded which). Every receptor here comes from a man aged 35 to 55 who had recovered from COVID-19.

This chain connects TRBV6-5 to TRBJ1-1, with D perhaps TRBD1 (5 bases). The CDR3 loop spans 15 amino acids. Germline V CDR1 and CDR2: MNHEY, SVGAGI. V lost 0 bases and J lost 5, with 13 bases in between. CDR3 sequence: CASSYSLGVGTEAFF. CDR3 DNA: TGTGCCAGCAGTTACTCGCTAGGGGTAGGAACTGAAGCTTTCTTT.

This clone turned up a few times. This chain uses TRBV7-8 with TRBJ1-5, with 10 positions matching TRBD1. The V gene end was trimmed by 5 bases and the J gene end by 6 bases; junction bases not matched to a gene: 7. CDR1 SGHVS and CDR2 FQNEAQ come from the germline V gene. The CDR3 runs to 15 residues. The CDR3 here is CASSRDRGPSQPQHF. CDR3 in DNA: TGTGCCAGCAGCCGAGACAGGGGGCCGAGTCAGCCCCAGCATTTT.

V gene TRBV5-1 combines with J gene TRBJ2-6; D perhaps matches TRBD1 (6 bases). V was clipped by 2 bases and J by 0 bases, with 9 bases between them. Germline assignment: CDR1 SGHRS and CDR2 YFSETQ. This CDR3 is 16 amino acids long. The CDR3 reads CASSLRGSSGANVLTF. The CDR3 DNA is TGCGCCAGCAGCTTAAGGGGGAGCTCTGGGGCCAACGTCCTGACTTTC.

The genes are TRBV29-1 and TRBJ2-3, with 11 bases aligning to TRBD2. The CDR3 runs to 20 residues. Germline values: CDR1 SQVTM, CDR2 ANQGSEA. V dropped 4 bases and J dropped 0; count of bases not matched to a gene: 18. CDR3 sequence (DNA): TGCAGCGTTGTTGGGACTAGCGGCGTTTCGCGACCATCTAGCACAGATACGCAGTATTTT. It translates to CSVVGTSGVSRPSSTDTQYF.

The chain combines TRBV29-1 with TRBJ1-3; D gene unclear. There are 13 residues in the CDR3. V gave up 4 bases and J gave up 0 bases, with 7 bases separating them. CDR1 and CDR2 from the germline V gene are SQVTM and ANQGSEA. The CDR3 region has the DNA TGCAGCGTTGTAATTAACTCTGGAAACACCATATATTTT. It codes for CSVVINSGNTIYF.

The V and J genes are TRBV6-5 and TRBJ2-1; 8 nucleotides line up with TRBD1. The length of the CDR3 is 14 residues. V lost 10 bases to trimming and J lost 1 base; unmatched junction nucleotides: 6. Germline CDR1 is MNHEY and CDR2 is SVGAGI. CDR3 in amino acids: CAILDRGSYNEQFF. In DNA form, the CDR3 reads TGTGCCATCCTAGACAGGGGTTCCTACAATGAGCAGTTCTTC.

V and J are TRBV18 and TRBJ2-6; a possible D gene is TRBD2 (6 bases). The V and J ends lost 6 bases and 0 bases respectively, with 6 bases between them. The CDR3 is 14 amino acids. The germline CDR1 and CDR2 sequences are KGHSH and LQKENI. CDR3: CASSRDSGANVLTF. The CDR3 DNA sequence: TGTGCCAGCTCGCGGGACTCTGGGGCCAACGTCCTGACTTTC.

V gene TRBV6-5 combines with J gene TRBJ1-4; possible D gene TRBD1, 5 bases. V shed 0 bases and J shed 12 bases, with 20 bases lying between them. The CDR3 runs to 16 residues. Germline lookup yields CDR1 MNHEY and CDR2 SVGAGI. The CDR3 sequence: CASSYSMVGPREELFF. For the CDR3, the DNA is TGTGCCAGCAGTTACTCAATGGTGGGGCCCCGAGAAGAACTGTTTTTT.

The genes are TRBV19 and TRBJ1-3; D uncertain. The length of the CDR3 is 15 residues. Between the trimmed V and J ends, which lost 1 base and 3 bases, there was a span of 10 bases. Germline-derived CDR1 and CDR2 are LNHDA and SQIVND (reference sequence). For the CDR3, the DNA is TGTGCCAGTAGTATAGCGCGACTAAGTGGAAACACCATATATTTT. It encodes CASSIARLSGNTIYF.

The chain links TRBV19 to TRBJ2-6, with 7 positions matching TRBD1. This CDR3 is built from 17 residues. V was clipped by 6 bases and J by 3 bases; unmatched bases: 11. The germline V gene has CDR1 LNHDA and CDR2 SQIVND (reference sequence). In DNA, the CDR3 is TGTGCCAGTAGCTCCGAACAGGGGTTGGGTGGGGCCAACGTCCTGACTTTC. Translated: CASSSEQGLGGANVLTF.